This T cell receptor beta chain was observed in a study of T-cell memory formation after mild COVID-19. Study details: Largely donor-specific TCR clusters were found. Study-level points and caveats: Contracting CD4+ clones lay largely in CM and EM, with CD8+ ones residing in EMRA. Some clones that responded were present in memory (sampled pre-infection), which suggests cross-reactive memory joined. Later expanders leaned toward CD4+, whereas clones contracting from day 15 to 85 were balanced CD4/CD8.

Via MiXCR, TCRdb re-called the 5' RACE reads, giving one row per CDR3 protein. The data contain approximately 490,000 distinct CDR3 sequences, around 20% of them seen just once; the ten biggest clones take up around 13%. Concerning this clonotype itself: Its antigen is unidentified.

This CDR3 has 15 residues. Germline V gene sequence: CDR1 MDHEN, CDR2 SYDVKM. The V and J ends lost 8 bases and 4 bases, in that order; junction bases with no gene match: 9. The sequence was collected from an adult woman who had mild COVID-19 (a few samples of this study predate the infection). Cell type and time point are not known. The sample was PBMCs or a T cell subset sorted from them (not recorded which). This chain links TRBV28 with TRBJ2-2, with TRBD1 matching 8 bases. The CDR3 sequence: CASGGPGGSTGELFF. The CDR3 nucleotides read TGTGCCAGCGGGGGGCCAGGGGGCAGCACCGGGGAGCTGTTTTTT.